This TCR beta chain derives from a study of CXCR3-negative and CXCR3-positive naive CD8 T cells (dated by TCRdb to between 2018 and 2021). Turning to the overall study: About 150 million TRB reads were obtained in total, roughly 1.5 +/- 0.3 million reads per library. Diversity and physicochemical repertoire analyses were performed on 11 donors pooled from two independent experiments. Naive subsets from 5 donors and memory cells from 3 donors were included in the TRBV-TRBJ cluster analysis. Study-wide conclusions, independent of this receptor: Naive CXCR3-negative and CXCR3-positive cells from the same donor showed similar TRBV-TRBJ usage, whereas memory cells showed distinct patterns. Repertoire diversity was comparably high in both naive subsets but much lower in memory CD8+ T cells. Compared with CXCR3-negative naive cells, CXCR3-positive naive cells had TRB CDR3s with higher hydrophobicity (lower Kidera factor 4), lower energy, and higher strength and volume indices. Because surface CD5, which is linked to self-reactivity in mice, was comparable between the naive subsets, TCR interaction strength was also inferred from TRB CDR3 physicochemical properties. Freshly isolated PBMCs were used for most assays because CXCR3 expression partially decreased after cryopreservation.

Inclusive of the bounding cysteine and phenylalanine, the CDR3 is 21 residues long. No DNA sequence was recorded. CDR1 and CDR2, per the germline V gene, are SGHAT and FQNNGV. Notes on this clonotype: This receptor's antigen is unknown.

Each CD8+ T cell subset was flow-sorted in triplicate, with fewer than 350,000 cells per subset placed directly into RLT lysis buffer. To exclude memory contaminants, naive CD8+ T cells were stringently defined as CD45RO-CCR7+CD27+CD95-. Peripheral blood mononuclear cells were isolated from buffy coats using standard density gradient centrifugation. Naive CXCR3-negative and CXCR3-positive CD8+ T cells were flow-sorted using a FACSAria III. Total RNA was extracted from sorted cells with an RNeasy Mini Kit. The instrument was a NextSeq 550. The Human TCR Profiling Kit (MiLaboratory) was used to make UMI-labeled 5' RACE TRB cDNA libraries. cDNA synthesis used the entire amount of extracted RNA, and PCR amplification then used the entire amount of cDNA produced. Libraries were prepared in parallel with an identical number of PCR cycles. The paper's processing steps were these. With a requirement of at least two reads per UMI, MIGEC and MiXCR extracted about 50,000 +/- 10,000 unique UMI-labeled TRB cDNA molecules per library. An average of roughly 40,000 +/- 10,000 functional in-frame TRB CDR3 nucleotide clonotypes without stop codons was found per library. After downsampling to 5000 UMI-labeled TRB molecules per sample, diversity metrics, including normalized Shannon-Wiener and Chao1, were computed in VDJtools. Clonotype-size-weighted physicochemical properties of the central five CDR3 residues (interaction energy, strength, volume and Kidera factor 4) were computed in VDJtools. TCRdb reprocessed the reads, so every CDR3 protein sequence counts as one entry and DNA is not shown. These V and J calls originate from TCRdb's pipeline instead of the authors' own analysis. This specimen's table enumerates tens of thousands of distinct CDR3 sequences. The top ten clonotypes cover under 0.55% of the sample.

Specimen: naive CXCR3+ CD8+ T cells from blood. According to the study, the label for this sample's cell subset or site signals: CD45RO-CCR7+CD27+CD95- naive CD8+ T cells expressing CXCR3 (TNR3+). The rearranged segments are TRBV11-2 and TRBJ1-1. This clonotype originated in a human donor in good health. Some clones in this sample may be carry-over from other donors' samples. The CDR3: CASSLELRYLNFSAIYTEAFF.